What follows are 8 T cell receptor beta chains derived from one specimen sequenced in a study of T cells in Graves' hyperthyroidism and ophthalmopathy. Amplified TCR beta CDR3 regions came from RNA transcripts. The HTBI set primed first-round TCR CDR3 RT-PCR. Each CDR3 protein gets one entry after TCRdb re-called the multiplex PCR reads with MiXCR. The table records fewer than 550,000 distinct CDR3 sequences, 15% to 19% of them present only once. Input material: blood. The receptors come from a woman younger than 30 with Graves' hyperthyroidism.

This chain joins TRBV20-1 and TRBJ2-7, with 9 bases fitting TRBD1. The CDR3 is made up of 16 amino acids. Germline V gene sequence: CDR1 DFQATT, CDR2 SNEGSKA (reference sequence). V lost 1 base and J lost 5; bases outside the gene matches: 12. CDR3 sequence reads: CSARGRWRDRVHEQYF. CDR3 coding DNA: TGCAGTGCTAGAGGGCGTTGGCGGGACAGGGTGCACGAGCAGTACTTC.

This clonotype was seen at least ten times. V is TRBV30 and J is TRBJ1-2, with D unclear. Germline loops: CDR1 GTSNPN, CDR2 SVGIG (reference sequence). Trimming pared 2 bases from V and 4 bases from J, leaving 8 bases between. The CDR3 extends over 12 amino acids. The CDR3 sequence is CAWSRTVYGYTF. The DNA of the CDR3 is TGTGCCTGGAGTAGGACGGTCTATGGCTACACCTTC.

This clonotype was detected a few times. At one end the junction does not follow the germline gene, possibly because of a read error. The CDR3 is CASSFFFAGGRSSYNEQSF. The CDR3 DNA follows: TGCGCCAGCAGCTTCTTCTTTGCGGGGGGTCGTAGCTCCTACAATGAGCAGTCCTTC. J is TRBJ2-1 and V is TRBV5-1; 8 positions match TRBD2. Per germline, CDR1 SGHRS and CDR2 YFSETQ. The length of the CDR3 is 19 residues.

This clonotype has a handful of counts. The chain carries TRBV20-1 and TRBJ2-7; TRBD1 matches 7 bases. The CDR3 loop spans 14 amino acids. V was clipped by 4 bases and J by 8 bases; unmatched bases: 14. Germline loops: CDR1 DFQATT, CDR2 SNEGSKA (reference sequence). CDR3 protein: CSAIPGQRLYKQYF. The CDR3 coding sequence is TGCAGTGCTATCCCGGGACAGAGATTGTACAAGCAGTACTTC.

This clonotype was counted ten times or more. This chain joins TRBV6-5 and TRBJ2-2; D may be TRBD2 (6 bases). In germline, CDR1 is MNHEY, CDR2 SVGAGI. V was clipped by 0 bases and J by 0 bases, with 11 bases between them. The CDR3 totals 17 residues. In DNA, the CDR3 is TGTGCCAGCAGTTACTCGAGCGGGCCCGCGAACACCGGGGAGCTGTTTTTT. Amino acids: CASSYSSGPANTGELFF.

This clonotype was counted at least ten times. V and J are TRBV5-6 and TRBJ2-3; D is possibly TRBD1 (5 bases). From germline, CDR1 is SGHDT and CDR2 YYEEEE. CDR3 size: 14 residues. Trimming stripped 4 bases from V and 0 bases from J, with 9 bases between. DNA of the CDR3: TGTGCCAGCAGCCCCCGACAGAGCACAGATACGCAGTATTTT. It translates to CASSPRQSTDTQYF.

The J gene is TRBJ2-1, the V gene TRBV28; perhaps TRBD2 as D (6 bases). The CDR3 length is 14 residues. With 3 bases removed from V and 2 bases from J, the gap between germline ends came to 8 bases. Per germline, CDR1 MDHEN and CDR2 SYDVKM. In DNA, the CDR3 is TGTGCCAGCAGTTTTGGCGGGACCTACAATGAGCAGTTCTTC. This sequence encodes CASSFGGTYNEQFF.

This clonotype was seen at least ten times. V gene TRBV6-2 or TRBV6-3 combines with J gene TRBJ2-5, with a possible D match to TRBD2 (6 bases). V dropped 5 bases and J dropped 5 bases, with 18 bases sitting between them. This CDR3 spans 15 amino acids. The V gene's germline CDR1 is MNHEY and CDR2 SVGEGT. CDR3 amino acids: CASSIAGRVSETQYF. The CDR3 DNA is TGTGCCAGCAGTATTGCGGGAAGGGTGAGCGAGACCCAGTACTTC.